The 5 T cell receptor beta chains given below trace back to one sample, sequenced in a study of beta chain features in type 1 diabetes. Investigators reverse transcribed all isolated RNA, so they sequenced expressed TCRB transcripts. Using immunoSEQ multiplex PCR, the repertoire was profiled, and TCRdb retains in-frame clones only, with some absent. The top ten hold around 0.065% of the sample, which has hundreds of thousands of clones, 30% seen once. Sequenced material: naive CD4+ T cells from blood. The receptor source for this set is a man aged 18 to 35 in good health.

This clone was detected a few times. This chain joins TRBV29-1 and TRBJ2-4, with D hard to call. V was trimmed by 4 bases and J by 0 bases, leaving 10 bases between them. CDR1 SQVTM and CDR2 ANQGSEA come from the germline V gene. The CDR3 totals 14 residues. The CDR3 DNA reads as TGCAGCGTTGCCCCAAACTTAGCCAAAAACATTCAGTACTTC. It is translated as CSVAPNLAKNIQYF.

The chain employs TRBV2 and TRBJ2-5; 10 nucleotides align to TRBD2. Germline CDR1 and CDR2: SNHLY and FYNNEI. J lost 9 bases, V lost 11 bases, and 12 bases had no gene match. This CDR3 has 13 residues. DNA of the CDR3: TGTGCCGGTCAACTAGCGGGGTATACGTCCCAGTACTTC. It translates to CAGQLAGYTSQYF.

This clone turned up a few times. The chain uses TRBV28 and TRBJ2-1; 14 positions agree with TRBD2. CDR3 length: 15 amino acids. The ends lost 5 bases at V and 15 bases at J; junction bases unmatched: 12. In germline, CDR1 is MDHEN, CDR2 SYDVKM. This CDR3 is CASSPMRTSGRSWFF. CDR3 bases: TGTGCCAGCAGTCCAATGCGGACTAGCGGGAGGAGTTGGTTCTTC.

This chain uses TRBV9 with TRBJ2-1; D call uncertain. This CDR3 is 14 amino acids long. The V gene lost 3 bases and the J gene lost 6 bases, with 13 bases spanning the gap. Germline lookup yields CDR1 SGDLS and CDR2 YYNGEE. CDR3 DNA: TGTGCCAGCAGCGAGGGCCCGCAGCCCAATGAGCAGTTCTTC. It codes for CASSEGPQPNEQFF. The full variable domain, in which reference TRBV9 and TRBJ2-1 provide the parts outside the CDR3, is DSGVTQTPKHLITATGQRVTLRCSPRSGDLSVYWYQQSLDQGLQFLIQYYNGEERAKGNILERFSAQQFPDLHSELNLSSLELGDSALYFCASSEGPQPNEQFFGPGTRLTVL.

The chain joins TRBV7-9 to TRBJ2-7, with TRBD1 matching over 9 bases. Trimming cost V 3 bases and J 5 bases; bases outside gene matches: 5. The germline CDR1 and CDR2 sequences are SEHNR and FQNEAQ (reference sequence). The CDR3 extends over 14 amino acids. The CDR3 DNA reads as TGTGCCAGCAGCTTTCTCGGGACAGGGCACGAGCAGTACTTC. Encoded protein: CASSFLGTGHEQYF.